This T cell receptor beta chain stems from a study of cytomegalovirus exposure and HLA in healthy donors. Looking at the study overall: Caucasian-associated ancestry cluster membership applied to just over 80% of over 350 genotyped donors.

Trimming took 6 bases from V and 6 from J; bases not matched to a gene: 16. Looked up from germline, CDR1 is MNHEY and CDR2 is SMNVEV (reference sequence). The CDR3 runs to 17 residues. The PCR ran on 60 Vbeta and 13 Jbeta primers. Measured with immunoSEQ multiplex PCR; TCRdb has only the in-frame clones, and not every one. This sample has about 140,000 clones, with 55% to 80% found just once. This clonotype was obtained from a middle-aged woman in good health and CMV-seronegative. This chain links TRBV27 with TRBJ1-2, with TRBD1 matching 10 bases. Sequenced: PBMCs. The CDR3 is CASRNNPPGQGSHGYTF. CDR3 coding DNA: TGTGCCAGCAGAAACAACCCTCCGGGACAGGGGTCCCATGGCTACACCTTC.